The 5 T cell receptor beta chains below all came from one sample that was sequenced in a study of T-cell memory formation after mild COVID-19. TCRdb reprocessed the 5' RACE reads via MiXCR and lists one record per CDR3 protein. The sample has hundreds of thousands of distinct CDR3 sequences, less than 25% seen once; the top ten hold around 8.4%. Sequenced material: PBMCs or a T cell subset sorted from them (not recorded which). Source of these receptors: an adult woman who had mild COVID-19 (a few samples of this study predate the infection). Cell type and time point are not known.

This chain links TRBV5-4 with TRBJ2-5; 8 bases align to TRBD1. V gave up 4 bases and J gave up 4 bases; unmatched junction bases: 6. CDR1 is SGHNT, CDR2 YYREEE, per germline (reference sequence). The CDR3 is made up of 14 amino acids. The chain's CDR3 is CASSTATGAETQYF. The CDR3 DNA reads TGTGCCAGCAGCACCGCGACAGGGGCAGAGACCCAGTACTTC. Variable domain in full (rest from reference TRBV5-4 and TRBJ2-5): ETGVTQSPTHLIKTRGQQVTLRCSSQSGHNTVSWYQQALGQGPQFIFQYYREEENGRGNFPPRFSGLQFPNYSSELNVNALELDDSALYLCASSTATGAETQYFGPGTRLLVL.

This clonotype was counted a few times. The chain joins TRBV7-9 to TRBJ2-5; 8 nucleotides align to TRBD2. CDR3 length: 14 residues. V trimming: 5 bases; J trimming: 2 bases; junction bases outside the gene matches: 4. Germline CDR1 is SEHNR and CDR2 is FQNEAQ (reference sequence). The CDR3 nucleotides are TGTGCCAGCAGCATATTAGCGGGACAAGAGACCCAGTACTTC. Protein sequence: CASSILAGQETQYF.

Only a few counts were recorded for this clonotype. The chain uses TRBV7-9 and TRBJ2-1; 8 bases line up with TRBD1. Germline CDR1 SEHNR, CDR2 FQNEAQ (reference sequence). The J segment lost 5 bases and the V segment lost 5 bases, leaving 2 bases of the junction unmatched. This CDR3 is built from 13 residues. The DNA for the CDR3 is TGTGCCAGCAGCGGACAGGGTAACAATGAGCAGTTCTTC. Its translation: CASSGQGNNEQFF.

This clonotype showed up just a few times. The V and J genes are TRBV20-1 and TRBJ1-5; weak D call: TRBD1 (5 bases). V lost 3 bases, J lost 0 bases, and 15 bases lay in between. The germline V gene has CDR1 DFQATT and CDR2 SNEGSKA (reference sequence). The CDR3 is 16 residues long. The CDR3 sequence: CSARFPFGGSNQPQHF. Written as DNA, the CDR3 is TGCAGTGCTAGGTTCCCTTTCGGGGGTAGCAATCAGCCCCAGCATTTT.

V and J are TRBV5-1 and TRBJ1-5; 7 bases agree with TRBD1. The CDR3 runs to 14 residues. Losses at the gene ends were 0 bases for V and 9 bases for J; bases not matched to a gene: 6. CDR1 and CDR2 from the germline V gene are SGHRS and YFSETQ. The CDR3 is CASSLGQGTRPQHF. CDR3 in DNA: TGCGCCAGCAGCTTGGGACAGGGAACCCGGCCCCAGCATTTT.